This T cell receptor (beta chain) comes out of a study of blood T cell repertoires in COVID-19. The protocol was immunoSEQ multiplex PCR, while the TCRdb copy is restricted to in-frame clones and leaves out a portion. The sample yields over 45,000 clones, roughly 87% seen once. This TCR was sampled from a man in his sixties with active COVID-19. Sequencing was carried out using peripheral blood.

CDR3 residues: CSASPGGLAGGTGELFF. In nucleotides, the CDR3 is TGCAGTGCTAGTCCCGGGGGACTAGCGGGGGGGACCGGGGAGCTGTTTTTT. The V gene is TRBV20-1, the J gene TRBJ2-2, with TRBD2 identical over 16 bases. CDR1 and CDR2 from the germline V gene are DFQATT and SNEGSKA (reference sequence). This CDR3 contains 17 residues. V shed 3 bases and J 5 bases; nucleotides not matched to a gene: 6.